The 27 T cell receptor beta chains below were found in one sample sequenced in a study of T cells in Graves' hyperthyroidism and ophthalmopathy. RNA transcripts were the template for amplifying TCR beta CDR3 regions. HTBI primers were used for first-round RT-PCR of the TCR CDR3. TCRdb reanalysed the multiplex PCR reads using MiXCR and keeps one entry per CDR3 protein. The table shows around 300,000 distinct CDR3 sequences, with roughly 15% occurring only once. Sequencing was done on a sample of blood. The receptors come from a woman aged 25 to 39 with Graves' hyperthyroidism that later progressed to Graves' ophthalmopathy.

This clonotype was found many times. The chain has TRBV6-1 and TRBJ2-5; D is possibly TRBD1 or TRBD2 (5 bases each). The length of the CDR3 is 15 residues. CDR1 and CDR2 from the germline V gene are MNHNS and SASEGT. V lost 5 bases to trimming and J lost 2 bases, with 15 bases between them. The CDR3 region has the DNA TGTGCCAGCAGTTGGTACTTGGGGACGCAAGAGACCCAGTACTTC. Protein sequence: CASSWYLGTQETQYF.

As concerns this clonotype: A much larger clone differs by one base, so this may be a read error. The V gene is TRBV6-5, the J gene TRBJ1-3, with 7 nucleotides matching TRBD1. CDR1 and CDR2 from the germline V gene are MNHEY and SVGAGI. The CDR3 runs to 16 residues. DNA for the CDR3: TGTGCCAGCAGTCACTCTAACAGGGGTACCGGAAACACCATATATTTT. Residues: CASSHSNRGTGNTIYF.

In this sample, this clonotype turned up a few times. A much larger clone sits a single nucleotide away, making a read error possible. The rearrangement links TRBV20-1 to TRBJ2-3, with TRBD2 as a possible D gene (7 bases). V lost 5 bases and J 0 bases, leaving 15 bases between the germline ends. Germline V gene data show CDR1 as DFQATT and CDR2 as SNEGSKA (reference sequence). The CDR3 loop spans 15 amino acids. This CDR3 reads CSAPRGDTSTDTQYF. The CDR3 nucleotides are TGCAGTGCTCCCCGGGGGGACACCAGCACAGATACGCAGTATTTT.

This clonotype was detected many times. V gene TRBV12-3 or TRBV12-4 combines with J gene TRBJ2-1, with 10 bases aligning to TRBD2. V was pared by 2 bases and J by 0 bases, with 4 bases of the junction left unmatched. This CDR3 has 17 residues. In nucleotides, the CDR3 is TGTGCCAGCAGTTTATTGGCTAGCGGGAGCTCCTACAATGAGCAGTTCTTC. This codes for CASSLLASGSSYNEQFF.

This clonotype was seen once. The J gene is TRBJ1-1, the V gene TRBV7-9; no definite D call. The ends were cut back, 3 bases at V and 8 bases at J, with 13 bases in the middle. Germline lookup yields CDR1 SEHNR and CDR2 FQNEAQ (reference sequence). This CDR3 is built from 13 residues. CDR3: CASSFDGLGEAFF. Here the CDR3 DNA reads TGTGCCAGCAGCTTTGATGGACTTGGAGAAGCTTTCTTT. The full variable domain, with the rest looked up from reference TRBV7-9 and TRBJ1-1, is DTGVSQNPRHKITKRGQNVTFRCDPISEHNRLYWYRQTLGQGPEFLTYFQNEAQLEKSRLLSDRFSAERPKGSFSTLEIQRTEQGDSAMYLCASSFDGLGEAFFGQGTRLTVV.

In this sample, this clonotype turned up many times. The chain has TRBV7-2 and TRBJ2-3, with TRBD1 identical over 8 bases. Germline loops: CDR1 SGHTA, CDR2 FQGNSA. V lost 5 bases to trimming and J lost 2 bases; unmatched junction nucleotides: 9. There are 16 residues in the CDR3. The CDR3 DNA reads as TGTGCCAGCAGCCGCACCGGGACAGGACCCACAGATACGCAGTATTTT. Translation: CASSRTGTGPTDTQYF.

In its sample, this clonotype was seen a few times. Given a much more abundant clone one base away, this may be a read error. CDR3 residues: CASSPLKQGSGKLFF. CDR3 DNA sequence: TGTGCCAGCAGCCCTCTCAAACAGGGAAGTGGAAAACTGTTTTTT. V usage is TRBV7-9 and J usage is TRBJ1-4, with D maybe TRBD1 (6 bases). V was pared by 5 bases and J by 10 bases, with 20 bases between. The CDR3 totals 15 residues. Germline V lookup: CDR1 SEHNR, CDR2 FQNEAQ (reference sequence). Drawing the rest from reference TRBV7-9 and TRBJ1-4, the complete variable domain is DTGVSQNPRHKITKRGQNVTFRCDPISEHNRLYWYRQTLGQGPEFLTYFQNEAQLEKSRLLSDRFSAERPKGSFSTLEIQRTEQGDSAMYLCASSPLKQGSGKLFFGSGTQLSVL.

This clonotype turned up a few times. This chain joins TRBV4-1 and TRBJ2-3; D is uncertain. V was shortened by 4 bases and J by 5 bases, with 10 bases between the two germline ends. Germline CDR1 MGHRA, CDR2 YSYEKL. The CDR3 is 13 amino acids. In DNA, the CDR3 is TGCGCCAGCAGCCGTGGACGGATAGATACGCAGTATTTT. It encodes CASSRGRIDTQYF.

A few counts support this clonotype. The chain couples TRBV7-9 to TRBJ1-5; TRBD1 is a possible D gene (6 bases). The ends were cut back, 1 base at V and 1 base at J, with 11 bases in the middle. In germline, CDR1 is SEHNR, CDR2 FQNEAQ (reference sequence). This CDR3 is 16 amino acids long. This CDR3 is CASSLGVGHSNQPQHF. The CDR3 DNA is TGTGCCAGCAGCTTAGGGGTGGGACACAGCAATCAGCCCCAGCATTTT.

The sample holds many counts of this clonotype. The chain combines TRBV15 with TRBJ2-1, with 10 bases identical to TRBD1. Germline V gene data show CDR1 as LNHNV and CDR2 as YYDKDF (reference sequence). V trimming: 4 bases; J trimming: 8 bases; junction bases outside the gene matches: 5. The CDR3 is 14 amino acids. The CDR3 protein is CATSIRQGADEQFF. As DNA, the CDR3 is TGTGCCACCAGCATTCGACAGGGGGCCGATGAGCAGTTCTTC.

This clonotype has a count of ten or more. The chain has TRBV7-9 and TRBJ2-7, with 8 bases fitting TRBD2. There are 15 residues in the CDR3. CDR1 is SEHNR, CDR2 FQNEAQ, per germline (reference sequence). Trimming removed 4 bases from V and 2 bases from J; junction bases left unmatched: 7. CDR3 coding DNA: TGTGCCAGCAGCTCCCCCCGGGAGGGACCCTACGAGCAGTACTTC. Residues: CASSSPREGPYEQYF.

This clonotype was observed many times. CDR3 in DNA: TGTGCCAGCAGGATACAGGGGGGTGGATTCTACGAGCAGTACTTC. It is translated as CASRIQGGGFYEQYF. V usage is TRBV2 and J usage is TRBJ2-7; 8 nucleotides line up with TRBD1. CDR1 and CDR2 (germline): SNHLY, FYNNEI. There are 15 residues in the CDR3. The V segment lost 6 bases and the J segment 3 bases; nucleotides outside the gene matches: 10.

This clonotype showed up many times. This chain uses TRBV27 with TRBJ2-5; tentative D call: TRBD1 (5 bases). The CDR3 is 14 residues long. Looked up from germline, CDR1 is MNHEY and CDR2 is SMNVEV (reference sequence). With 3 bases removed from V and 4 bases from J, the gap between germline ends came to 12 bases. The CDR3 nucleotides are TGTGCCAGCAGTTTGCTAGGGGAATCAGAGACCCAGTACTTC. It yields the protein CASSLLGESETQYF.

There are many counts of this clonotype. The gene calls are TRBV28 and TRBJ1-1, with D uncertain. This CDR3 has 14 amino acids. Germline lookup yields CDR1 MDHEN and CDR2 SYDVKM. Trimming pared 2 bases from V and 6 bases from J, leaving 13 bases between. CDR3 in DNA: TGTGCCAGCAGTTTAACTTTGGGGTTGGCTGAAGCTTTCTTT. Translating it yields CASSLTLGLAEAFF.

This clonotype was recorded a few times. The rearrangement links TRBV7-6 to TRBJ2-1; 10 bases are a match to TRBD1. The V and J ends lost 2 bases and 0 bases, in that order; junction bases with no gene match: 7. Per germline, CDR1 SGHVS and CDR2 FNYEAQ. The CDR3 has 18 amino acids. The CDR3 is CASSLYGTGAGSYNEQFF. The CDR3 DNA is TGTGCCAGCAGCTTATACGGGACAGGGGCCGGCTCCTACAATGAGCAGTTCTTC. The whole variable domain, filled in from reference TRBV7-6 and TRBJ2-1, reads GAGVSQSPRYKVTKRGQDVALRCDPISGHVSLYWYRQALGQGPEFLTYFNYEAQQDKSGLPNDRFSAERPEGSISTLTIQRTEQRDSAMYRCASSLYGTGAGSYNEQFFGPGTRLTVL.

This clonotype showed up many times. The chain links TRBV10-3 to TRBJ2-1; the match to TRBD1 covers 7 bases. V dropped 11 bases and J dropped 10; count of bases not matched to a gene: 14. The CDR3 length is 13 residues. Germline V CDR1 and CDR2: ENHRY, SYGVKD. CDR3 residues: CAFKRRGGNEQFF. CDR3 DNA: TGTGCCTTCAAGCGAAGAGGGGGCAACGAGCAGTTCTTC.

At least ten counts were recorded for this clonotype. The chain combines TRBV7-2 with TRBJ2-7; no clear D. Germline CDR1 reads SGHTA; CDR2 reads FQGNSA. This CDR3 comprises 12 residues. The germline V and J ends were trimmed by 1 base and 6 bases, with 7 bases remaining between them. CDR3 residues: CASSLDRREQYF. The CDR3, as DNA: TGTGCCAGCAGCTTAGATAGGCGCGAGCAGTACTTC.

This clonotype has a count of ten or more. This chain connects TRBV28 to TRBJ1-2; 7 bases fit TRBD1. Trimming cost V 5 bases and J 7 bases; bases outside gene matches: 4. CDR1 MDHEN and CDR2 SYDVKM come from the germline V gene. CDR3 length equals 12 residues. The CDR3 bases are TGTGCCAGCAGTCCTGACAGGGCTGGCTACACCTTC. Amino acid sequence: CASSPDRAGYTF.

This clonotype occurred a few times. V is TRBV3-1 and J is TRBJ1-2; 8 bases map to TRBD1. CDR3 length: 18 residues. CDR1 is LGHDT and CDR2 is YNNKEL in the germline V gene (reference sequence). The V segment lost 5 bases and the J segment 9 bases; nucleotides outside the gene matches: 23. The chain's CDR3 is CASSSQGTGGYWLKSYTF. CDR3 bases: TGTGCCAGCAGCTCCCAAGGTACAGGGGGGTATTGGCTTAAGAGCTACACCTTC.

Many counts were recorded for this clonotype. The rearrangement links TRBV12-3 or TRBV12-4 to TRBJ2-3, with D perhaps TRBD2 (5 bases). Trimming removed 7 bases at V and 4 bases at J, with 21 bases between. This CDR3 has 16 amino acids. CDR3 residues: CASTIGLILVADTQYF. The CDR3 DNA is TGTGCCAGCACTATTGGACTCATCCTAGTGGCAGATACGCAGTATTTT.

This clonotype was recorded at least ten times. The rearrangement uses TRBV24-1 and TRBJ2-5, with TRBD2 matching over 8 bases. The CDR3 totals 14 residues. Germline V gene sequence: CDR1 KGHDR, CDR2 SFDVKD. J was trimmed by 5 bases and V by 4 bases; bases with no gene match: 5. CDR3 region: CATSDWSGSETQYF. The CDR3 coding sequence is TGTGCCACCAGTGACTGGAGCGGGAGTGAGACCCAGTACTTC.

This clonotype showed up many times. V usage is TRBV6-5 and J usage is TRBJ2-7; TRBD2 matches at 8 bases. The trim removed 0 bases at V and 3 bases at J, leaving 4 bases unmatched. CDR1 MNHEY and CDR2 SVGAGI come from the germline V gene. The CDR3 loop spans 15 amino acids. In DNA form, the CDR3 reads TGTGCCAGCAGTTACTCTTTCGGGAGGGGCTACGAGCAGTACTTC. It is translated as CASSYSFGRGYEQYF.

This clonotype was seen ten or more times. The chain combines TRBV6-1 with TRBJ1-2, with 10 bases aligning to TRBD1. CDR3 length: 16 amino acids. Germline V gene lookup returns CDR1 MNHNS and CDR2 SASEGT. The trim removed 6 bases at V and 4 bases at J, leaving 11 bases unmatched. CDR3 coding DNA: TGTGCCAGCAGCCGTCTGACAGGGGGCGAGTTCTATGGCTACACCTTC. Translated: CASSRLTGGEFYGYTF.

This clonotype was detected ten times or more. The chain employs TRBV5-1 and TRBJ2-1; TRBD1 aligns across 7 bases. The length of the CDR3 is 16 residues. Germline loops: CDR1 SGHRS, CDR2 YFSETQ. V was pared by 0 bases and J by 6 bases, with 9 bases of the junction left unmatched. CDR3 amino acids: CASSLGGQRLVNEQFF. DNA for the CDR3: TGCGCCAGCAGCTTGGGGGGACAGCGGTTAGTCAATGAGCAGTTCTTC.

This clonotype came up many times. The genes are TRBV6-5 and TRBJ1-4, with D possibly being TRBD1 (5 bases). Per the germline V gene, CDR1 is MNHEY and CDR2 is SVGAGI. Trimming took off 2 bases at V and 4 bases at J, with 11 bases between the two ends. This CDR3 is 15 amino acids long. DNA for the CDR3: TGTGCCAGCAGTTACGGTGGGGCCATTAATGAAAAACTGTTTTTT. It translates to CASSYGGAINEKLFF.

Many counts were recorded for this clonotype. This rearrangement joins TRBV13 to TRBJ1-1; D unresolved. Germline loops: CDR1 PRHDT, CDR2 FYEKMQ (reference sequence). The CDR3 totals 13 residues. V shed 1 base and J shed 6 bases, with 9 bases lying between them. CDR3 amino acids: CASSLVWSSEAFF. The DNA for the CDR3 is TGTGCCAGCAGCTTAGTATGGAGTTCTGAAGCTTTCTTT.

This clonotype was recorded a few times. The rearrangement joins TRBV6-1 to TRBJ1-4; tentatively, D is TRBD1 (6 bases). The V gene's germline CDR1 is MNHNS and CDR2 SASEGT. The CDR3 loop spans 13 amino acids. The V end lost 6 bases, the J end lost 7 bases, and 12 bases lay between the germline ends. The CDR3 sequence: CASRSTGFEKLFF. The CDR3 nucleotides are TGTGCCAGCAGGTCGACAGGTTTTGAAAAACTGTTTTTT.